The 7 T cell receptor beta chains below were found in one sample sequenced in a study of neoadjuvant nivolumab and ipilimumab in lung cancer. Sequenced by immunoSEQ multiplex PCR; TCRdb stores in-frame clones only, minus some. This table has about 18,000 clones, over 70% appearing once. Sample: tumor tissue, taken after neoadjuvant nivolumab, alone or with ipilimumab, at or shortly before surgery. The receptors stem from an adult with non-small cell lung cancer.

V and J are TRBV6-5 and TRBJ1-2; no clear D. From germline, CDR1 is MNHEY and CDR2 SVGAGI. CDR3 length: 13 amino acids. Trimming took off 7 bases at V and 8 bases at J, with 17 bases between the two ends. CDR3 in DNA: TGTGCCAGCACCTCCGGAAAGTTTCACGGCTACACCTTC. Translated, it gives CASTSGKFHGYTF.

The chain uses TRBV5-4 and TRBJ1-2, with TRBD1 matching 8 bases. Trimming removed 4 bases from V and 7 bases from J; junction bases left unmatched: 9. CDR1 and CDR2 from the germline V gene are SGHNT and YYREEE (reference sequence). This CDR3 contains 14 residues. The chain's CDR3 is CASSQDTGGSGYTF. CDR3 coding DNA: TGTGCCAGCAGCCAAGACACAGGGGGTAGTGGCTACACCTTC.

The chain joins TRBV15 to TRBJ1-1; D is ambiguous. The ends were cut back, 6 bases at V and 1 base at J, with 9 bases in the middle. There are 13 residues in the CDR3. Germline CDR1 and CDR2: LNHNV and YYDKDF (reference sequence). DNA for the CDR3: TGTGCCACCAGTTTACACAAGAACACTGAAGCTTTCTTT. This codes for CATSLHKNTEAFF. The full variable domain, rest sourced from reference TRBV15 and TRBJ1-1, is DAMVIQNPRYQVTQFGKPVTLSCSQTLNHNVMYWYQQKSSQAPKLLFHYYDKDFNNEADTPDNFQSRRPNTSFCFLDIRSPGLGDTAMYLCATSLHKNTEAFFGQGTRLTVV.

The genes are TRBV4-1 and TRBJ1-3; no definite D call. The germline CDR1 and CDR2 sequences are MGHRA and YSYEKL. V was shortened by 0 bases and J by 3 bases, with 12 bases between the two germline ends. This CDR3 has 16 residues. CDR3 region: CASSQDRVPGGNTIYF. CDR3 nucleotides: TGCGCCAGCAGCCAAGATCGCGTCCCCGGTGGAAACACCATATATTTT.

The chain employs TRBV7-9 and TRBJ2-5, with 11 bases fitting TRBD2. Per the germline V gene, CDR1 is SEHNR and CDR2 is FQNEAQ (reference sequence). The CDR3 has 14 amino acids. V shed 6 bases, J shed 2 bases, and the junction held 2 bases outside the gene matches. The CDR3 sequence is CASRVAGGQETQYF. The DNA of the CDR3 is TGTGCCAGCAGGGTAGCGGGGGGGCAAGAGACCCAGTACTTC. The variable domain in full, completed from reference TRBV7-9 and TRBJ2-5, reads DTGVSQNPRHKITKRGQNVTFRCDPISEHNRLYWYRQTLGQGPEFLTYFQNEAQLEKSRLLSDRFSAERPKGSFSTLEIQRTEQGDSAMYLCASRVAGGQETQYFGPGTRLLVL.

The V call is TRBV27, the J call TRBJ1-3; no reliable D call. The germline CDR1 and CDR2 sequences are MNHEY and SMNVEV (reference sequence). The CDR3 loop spans 14 amino acids. Trimming left V 1 base short and J 3 bases short, with 7 bases between. CDR3 DNA sequence: TGTGCCAGCAGTTTATATCTGGGTGGAAACACCATATATTTT. Its translation is CASSLYLGGNTIYF.

The rearrangement links TRBV19 to TRBJ2-6, with D tentatively TRBD2 (5 bases). The CDR3 is 14 amino acids. The V end was cut by 6 bases, the J end by 4 bases, with 10 bases between. The V gene's germline CDR1 is LNHDA and CDR2 SQIVND (reference sequence). The CDR3 region has the DNA TGTGCCAGTAGGGTTGTAGCGGGGGCCAACGTCCTGACTTTC. This translates into CASRVVAGANVLTF.